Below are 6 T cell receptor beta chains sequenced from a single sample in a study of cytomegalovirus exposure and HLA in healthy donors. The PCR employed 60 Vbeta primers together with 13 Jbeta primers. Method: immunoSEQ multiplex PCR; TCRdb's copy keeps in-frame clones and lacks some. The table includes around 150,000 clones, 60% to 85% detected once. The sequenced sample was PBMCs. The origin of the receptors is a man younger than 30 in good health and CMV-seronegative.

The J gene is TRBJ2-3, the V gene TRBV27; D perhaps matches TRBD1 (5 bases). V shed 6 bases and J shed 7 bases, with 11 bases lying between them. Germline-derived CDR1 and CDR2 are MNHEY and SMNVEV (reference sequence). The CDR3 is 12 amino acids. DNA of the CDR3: TGTGCCAGCAGGCAAGGGGCGCATACGCAGTATTTT. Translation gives CASRQGAHTQYF.

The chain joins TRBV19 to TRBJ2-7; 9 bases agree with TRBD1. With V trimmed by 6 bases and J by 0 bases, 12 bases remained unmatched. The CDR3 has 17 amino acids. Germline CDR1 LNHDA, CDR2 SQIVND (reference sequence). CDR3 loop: CASSMRQGTGTSYEQYF. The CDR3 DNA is TGTGCCAGTAGCATGCGACAGGGGACAGGGACCTCCTACGAGCAGTACTTC.

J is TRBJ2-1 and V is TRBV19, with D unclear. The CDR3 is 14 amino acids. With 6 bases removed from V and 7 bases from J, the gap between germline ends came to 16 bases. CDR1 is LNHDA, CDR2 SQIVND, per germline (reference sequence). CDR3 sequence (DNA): TGTGCCAGTAGGTCGAGTTTACTCTCAAATGAGCAGTTCTTC. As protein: CASRSSLLSNEQFF.

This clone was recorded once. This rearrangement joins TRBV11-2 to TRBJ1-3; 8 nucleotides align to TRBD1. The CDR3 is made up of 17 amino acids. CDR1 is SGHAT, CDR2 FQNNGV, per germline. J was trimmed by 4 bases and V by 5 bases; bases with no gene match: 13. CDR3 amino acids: CASSVSLGRQGGNTIYF. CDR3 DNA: TGTGCCAGCAGCGTCAGCCTGGGCAGACAGGGGGGAAACACCATATATTTT.

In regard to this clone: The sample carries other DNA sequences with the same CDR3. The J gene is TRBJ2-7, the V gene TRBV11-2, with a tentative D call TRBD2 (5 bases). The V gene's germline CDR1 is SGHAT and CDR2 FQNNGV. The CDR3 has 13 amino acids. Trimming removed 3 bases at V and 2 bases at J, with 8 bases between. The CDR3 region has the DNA TGTGCCAGCAGCTTCAGCGGCGCCTACGAGCAGTACTTC. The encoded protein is CASSFSGAYEQYF.

For the CDR3, the DNA is TGTGCCAGCAGCTTAGGACTAGCGGGGAACCCTAGCACAGATACGCAGTATTTT. Residues: CASSLGLAGNPSTDTQYF. This chain connects TRBV7-8 to TRBJ2-3, with 11 bases aligning to TRBD2. This CDR3 region has 18 residues. Germline CDR1 reads SGHVS; CDR2 reads FQNEAQ. The junction had 6 bases not matched to a gene; V was cut back by 1 base and J by 0 bases.